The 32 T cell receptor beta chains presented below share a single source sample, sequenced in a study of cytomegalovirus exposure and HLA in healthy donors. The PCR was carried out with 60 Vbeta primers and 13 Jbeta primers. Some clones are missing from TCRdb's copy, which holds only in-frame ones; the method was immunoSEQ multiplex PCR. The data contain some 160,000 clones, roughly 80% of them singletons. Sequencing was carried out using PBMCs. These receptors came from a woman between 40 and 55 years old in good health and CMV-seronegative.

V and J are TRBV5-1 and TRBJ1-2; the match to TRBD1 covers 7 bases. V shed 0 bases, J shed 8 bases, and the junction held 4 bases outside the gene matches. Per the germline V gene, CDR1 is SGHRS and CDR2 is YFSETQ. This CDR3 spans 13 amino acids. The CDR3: CASSLGDRFGYTF. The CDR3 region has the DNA TGCGCCAGCAGCTTGGGGGACAGATTCGGCTACACCTTC.

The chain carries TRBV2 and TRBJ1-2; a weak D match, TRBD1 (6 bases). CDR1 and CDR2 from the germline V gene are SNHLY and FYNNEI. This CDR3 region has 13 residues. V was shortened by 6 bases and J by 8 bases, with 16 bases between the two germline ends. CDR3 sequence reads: CASSEQGLKGYTF. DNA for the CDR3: TGTGCCAGCAGCGAACAGGGATTGAAGGGCTACACCTTC.

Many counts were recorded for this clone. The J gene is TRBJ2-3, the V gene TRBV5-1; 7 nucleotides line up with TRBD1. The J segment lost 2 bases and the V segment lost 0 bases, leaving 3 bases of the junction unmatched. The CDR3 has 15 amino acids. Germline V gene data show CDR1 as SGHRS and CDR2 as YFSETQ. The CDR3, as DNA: TGCGCCAGCAGCTTGGCGGGACAGACCACAGATACGCAGTATTTT. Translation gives CASSLAGQTTDTQYF. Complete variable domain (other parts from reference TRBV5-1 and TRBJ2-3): KAGVTQTPRYLIKTRGQQVTLSCSPISGHRSVSWYQQTPGQGLQFLFEYFSETQRNKGNFPGRFSGRQFSNSRSEMNVSTLELGDSALYLCASSLAGQTTDTQYFGPGTRLTVL.

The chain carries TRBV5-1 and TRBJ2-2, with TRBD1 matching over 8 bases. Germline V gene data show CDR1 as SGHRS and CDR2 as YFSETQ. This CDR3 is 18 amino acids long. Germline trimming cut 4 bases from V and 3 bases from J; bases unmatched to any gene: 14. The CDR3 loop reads CASSNPRQGKEYTGELFF. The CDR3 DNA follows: TGCGCCAGCAGCAATCCTCGACAGGGGAAGGAGTACACCGGGGAGCTGTTTTTT. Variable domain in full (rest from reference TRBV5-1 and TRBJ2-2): KAGVTQTPRYLIKTRGQQVTLSCSPISGHRSVSWYQQTPGQGLQFLFEYFSETQRNKGNFPGRFSGRQFSNSRSEMNVSTLELGDSALYLCASSNPRQGKEYTGELFFGEGSRLTVL.

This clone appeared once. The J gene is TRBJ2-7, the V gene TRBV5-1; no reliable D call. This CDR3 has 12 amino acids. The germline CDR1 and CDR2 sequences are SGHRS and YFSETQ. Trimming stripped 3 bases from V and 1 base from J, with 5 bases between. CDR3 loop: CASSSGSYEQYF. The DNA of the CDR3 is TGCGCCAGCAGCTCCGGGTCCTACGAGCAGTACTTC.

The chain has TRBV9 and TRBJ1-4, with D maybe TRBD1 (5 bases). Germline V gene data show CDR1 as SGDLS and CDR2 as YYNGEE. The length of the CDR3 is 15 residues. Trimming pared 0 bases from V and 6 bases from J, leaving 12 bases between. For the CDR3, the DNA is TGTGCCAGCAGCGTAGGCAGGGTCGTGGATGAAAAACTGTTTTTT. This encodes CASSVGRVVDEKLFF. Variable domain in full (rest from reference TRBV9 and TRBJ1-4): DSGVTQTPKHLITATGQRVTLRCSPRSGDLSVYWYQQSLDQGLQFLIQYYNGEERAKGNILERFSAQQFPDLHSELNLSSLELGDSALYFCASSVGRVVDEKLFFGSGTQLSVL.

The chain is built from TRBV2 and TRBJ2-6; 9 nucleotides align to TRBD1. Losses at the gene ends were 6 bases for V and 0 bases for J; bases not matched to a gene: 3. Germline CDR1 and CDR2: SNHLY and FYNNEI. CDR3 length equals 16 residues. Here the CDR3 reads CASSKTGGSGANVLTF. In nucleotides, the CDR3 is TGTGCCAGCAGCAAGACAGGGGGCTCTGGGGCCAACGTCCTGACTTTC.

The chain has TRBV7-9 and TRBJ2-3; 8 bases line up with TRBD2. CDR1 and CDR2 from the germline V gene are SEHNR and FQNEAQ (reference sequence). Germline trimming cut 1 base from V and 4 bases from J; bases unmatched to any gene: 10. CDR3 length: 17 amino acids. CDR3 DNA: TGTGCCAGCAGCTTAGAGGAGAGGACTAGCTGGGCAGATACGCAGTATTTT. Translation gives CASSLEERTSWADTQYF.

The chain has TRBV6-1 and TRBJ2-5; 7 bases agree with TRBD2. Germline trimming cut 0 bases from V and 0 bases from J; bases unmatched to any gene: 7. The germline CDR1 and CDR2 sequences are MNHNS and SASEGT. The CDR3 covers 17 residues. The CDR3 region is CASSEAPSGAYQETQYF. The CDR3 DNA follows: TGTGCCAGCAGTGAAGCGCCCAGCGGGGCCTACCAAGAGACCCAGTACTTC.

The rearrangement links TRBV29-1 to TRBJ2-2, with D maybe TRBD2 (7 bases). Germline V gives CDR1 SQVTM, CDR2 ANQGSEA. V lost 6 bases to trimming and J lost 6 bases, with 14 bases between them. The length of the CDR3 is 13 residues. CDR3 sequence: CSVGQGRAGELFF. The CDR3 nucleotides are TGCAGCGTAGGGCAGGGGAGGGCCGGGGAGCTGTTTTTT.

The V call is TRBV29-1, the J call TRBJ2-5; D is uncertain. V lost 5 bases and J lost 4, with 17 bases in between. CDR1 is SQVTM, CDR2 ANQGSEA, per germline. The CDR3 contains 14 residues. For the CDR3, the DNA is TGCAGCGTTAGGTCCCCTCCCACGGGAGAGACCCAGTACTTC. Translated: CSVRSPPTGETQYF.

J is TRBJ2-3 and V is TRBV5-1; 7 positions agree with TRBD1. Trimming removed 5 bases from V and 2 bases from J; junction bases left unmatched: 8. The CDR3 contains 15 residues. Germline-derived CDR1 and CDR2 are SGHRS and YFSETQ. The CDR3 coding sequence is TGCGCCAGCAGGAAGGGGGCTCAGATCACAGATACGCAGTATTTT. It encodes CASRKGAQITDTQYF.

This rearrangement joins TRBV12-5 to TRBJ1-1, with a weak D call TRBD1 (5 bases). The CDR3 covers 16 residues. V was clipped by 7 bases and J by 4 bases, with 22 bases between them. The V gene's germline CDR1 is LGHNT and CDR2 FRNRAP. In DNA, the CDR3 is TGTGCTAGTGATGGAGGGGCGGTTTTTCGAAGCACTGAAGCTTTCTTT. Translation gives CASDGGAVFRSTEAFF.

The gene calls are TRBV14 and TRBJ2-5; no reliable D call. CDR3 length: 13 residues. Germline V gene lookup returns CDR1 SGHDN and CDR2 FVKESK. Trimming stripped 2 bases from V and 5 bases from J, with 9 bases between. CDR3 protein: CASSQFSFETQYF. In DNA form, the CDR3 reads TGTGCCAGCAGCCAATTCTCGTTCGAGACCCAGTACTTC.

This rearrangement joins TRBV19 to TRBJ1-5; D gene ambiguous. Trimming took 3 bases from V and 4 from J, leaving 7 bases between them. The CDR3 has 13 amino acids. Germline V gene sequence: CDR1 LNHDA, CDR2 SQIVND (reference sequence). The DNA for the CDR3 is TGTGCCAGTAGTATGTCGGGTAATCAGCCCCAGCATTTT. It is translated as CASSMSGNQPQHF.

CDR3 DNA sequence: TGTGCCAGCAGTTTATGGGGACAGGGGATGAACACTGAAGCTTTCTTT. Translating gives CASSLWGQGMNTEAFF. The chain couples TRBV28 to TRBJ1-1; 10 bases are shared with TRBD1. The length of the CDR3 is 16 residues. CDR1 is MDHEN and CDR2 is SYDVKM in the germline V gene. After removal of 0 bases from V and 0 bases from J, the junction contained 1 base not matched to a gene.

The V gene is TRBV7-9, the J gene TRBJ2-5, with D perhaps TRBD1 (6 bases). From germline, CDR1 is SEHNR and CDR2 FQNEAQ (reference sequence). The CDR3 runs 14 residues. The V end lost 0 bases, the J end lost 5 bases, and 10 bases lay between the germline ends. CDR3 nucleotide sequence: TGTGCCAGCAGCTTAGCGGGGGCCGGGGAGACCCAGTACTTC. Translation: CASSLAGAGETQYF.

CDR3 residues: CASSSSGVGYTF. The CDR3 DNA sequence: TGTGCCAGCAGTTCTAGCGGGGTAGGCTACACCTTC. This chain joins TRBV7-9 and TRBJ1-2; no clear D gene. The CDR3 spans 12 residues. V lost 6 bases and J 8 bases, leaving 13 bases between the germline ends. Germline V gene data show CDR1 as SEHNR and CDR2 as FQNEAQ (reference sequence).

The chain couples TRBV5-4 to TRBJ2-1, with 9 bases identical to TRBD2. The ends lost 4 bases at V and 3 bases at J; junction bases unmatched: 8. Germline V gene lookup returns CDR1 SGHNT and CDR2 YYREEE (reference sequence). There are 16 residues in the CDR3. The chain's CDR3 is CASSPTSGGNYNEQFF. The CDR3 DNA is TGTGCCAGCAGCCCGACCAGCGGGGGGAACTACAATGAGCAGTTCTTC.

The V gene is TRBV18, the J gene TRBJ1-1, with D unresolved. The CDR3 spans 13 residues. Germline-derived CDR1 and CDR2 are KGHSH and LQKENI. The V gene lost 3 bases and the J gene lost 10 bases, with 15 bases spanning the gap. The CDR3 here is CASSPPDRDVAFF. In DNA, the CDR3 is TGTGCCAGCTCACCCCCGGACCGGGATGTAGCTTTCTTT.

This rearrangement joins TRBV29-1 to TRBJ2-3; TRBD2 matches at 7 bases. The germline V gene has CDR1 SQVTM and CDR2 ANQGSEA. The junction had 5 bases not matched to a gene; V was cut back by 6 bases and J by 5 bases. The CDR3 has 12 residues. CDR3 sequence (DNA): TGCAGCGTCCGTCCGGGAGGAGATACGCAGTATTTT. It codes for CSVRPGGDTQYF.

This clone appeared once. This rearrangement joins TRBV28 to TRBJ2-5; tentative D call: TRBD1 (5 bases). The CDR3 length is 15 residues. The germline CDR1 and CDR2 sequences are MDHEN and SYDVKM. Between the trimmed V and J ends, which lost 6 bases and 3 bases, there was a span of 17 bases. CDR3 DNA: TGTGCCAGCAGCTGGGCGTTTGGGGCGAAAGAGACCCAGTACTTC. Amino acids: CASSWAFGAKETQYF.

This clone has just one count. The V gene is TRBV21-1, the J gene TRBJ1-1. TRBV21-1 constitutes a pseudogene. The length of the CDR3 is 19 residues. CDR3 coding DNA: TGTGCCAGCAGCAAAGGTGAGTTTATGGCAGGGAGGATGGACACTGAAGCTTTCTTT. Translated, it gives CASSKGEFMAGRMDTEAFF.

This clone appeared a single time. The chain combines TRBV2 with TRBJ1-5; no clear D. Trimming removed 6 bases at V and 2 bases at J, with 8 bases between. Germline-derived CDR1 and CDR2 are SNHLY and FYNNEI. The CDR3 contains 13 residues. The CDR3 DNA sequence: TGTGCCAGCAGCCGGGATGGCAATCAGCCCCAGCATTTT. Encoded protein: CASSRDGNQPQHF.

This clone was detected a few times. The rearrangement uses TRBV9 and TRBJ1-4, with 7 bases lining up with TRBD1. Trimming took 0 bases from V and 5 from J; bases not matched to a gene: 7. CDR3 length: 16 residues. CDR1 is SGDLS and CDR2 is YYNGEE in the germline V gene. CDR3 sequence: CASSVGTGTENEKLFF. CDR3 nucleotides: TGTGCCAGCAGCGTAGGCACAGGGACAGAGAATGAAAAACTGTTTTTT.

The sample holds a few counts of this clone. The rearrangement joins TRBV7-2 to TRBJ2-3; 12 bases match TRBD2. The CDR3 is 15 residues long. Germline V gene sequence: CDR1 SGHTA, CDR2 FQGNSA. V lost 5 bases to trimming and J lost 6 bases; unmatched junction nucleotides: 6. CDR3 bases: TGTGCCAGCAGCGCCTCTAGCGGGGGGGCGGATACGCAGTATTTT. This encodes CASSASSGGADTQYF.

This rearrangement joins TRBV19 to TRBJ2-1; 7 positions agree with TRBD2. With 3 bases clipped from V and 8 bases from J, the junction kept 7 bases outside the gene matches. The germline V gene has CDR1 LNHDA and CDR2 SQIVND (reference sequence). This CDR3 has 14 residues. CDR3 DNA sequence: TGTGCCAGTAGTATCTTTACTAGCGTCGATGAGCAGTTCTTC. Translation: CASSIFTSVDEQFF.

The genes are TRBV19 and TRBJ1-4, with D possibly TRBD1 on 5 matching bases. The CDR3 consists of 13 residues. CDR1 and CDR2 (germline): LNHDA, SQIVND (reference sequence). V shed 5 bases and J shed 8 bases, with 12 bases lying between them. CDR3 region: CASSRGDWEKLFF. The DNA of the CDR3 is TGTGCCAGTAGTCGGGGGGACTGGGAAAAACTGTTTTTT.

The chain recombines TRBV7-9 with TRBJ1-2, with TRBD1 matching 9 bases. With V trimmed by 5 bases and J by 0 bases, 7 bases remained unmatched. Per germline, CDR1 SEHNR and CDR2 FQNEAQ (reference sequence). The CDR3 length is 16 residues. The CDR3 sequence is CASSERDREANYGYTF. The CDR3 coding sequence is TGTGCCAGCAGCGAAAGGGACAGGGAAGCTAACTATGGCTACACCTTC.

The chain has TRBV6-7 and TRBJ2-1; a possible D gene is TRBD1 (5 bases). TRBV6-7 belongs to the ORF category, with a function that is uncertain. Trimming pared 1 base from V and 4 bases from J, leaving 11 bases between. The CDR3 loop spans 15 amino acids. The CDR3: CASSYLGAEYNEQFF. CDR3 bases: TGTGCCAGCAGTTACTTAGGGGCCGAATACAATGAGCAGTTCTTC.

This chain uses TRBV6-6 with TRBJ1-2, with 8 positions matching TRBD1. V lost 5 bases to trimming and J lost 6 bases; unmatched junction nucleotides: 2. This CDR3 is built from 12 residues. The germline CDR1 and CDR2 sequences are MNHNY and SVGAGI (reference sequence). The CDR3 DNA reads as TGTGCCAGCAGTAAACAGGGGGATGGCTACACCTTC. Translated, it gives CASSKQGDGYTF.

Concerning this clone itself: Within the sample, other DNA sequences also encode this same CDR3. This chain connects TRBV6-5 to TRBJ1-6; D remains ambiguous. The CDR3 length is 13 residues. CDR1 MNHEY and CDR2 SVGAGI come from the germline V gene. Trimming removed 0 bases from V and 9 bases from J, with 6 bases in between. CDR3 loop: CASSYSGSSPLHF. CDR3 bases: TGTGCCAGCAGTTACTCAGGGAGTTCACCCCTCCACTTT.